Ten or more counts support the clone carrying this T cell receptor beta chain. Its matching antigen is unknown. Time point indicated: patch test 1, 2 weeks after DPC sensitization. The treatment is: therapeutic diphenylcyclopropenone sensitization with weekly scalp DPC. The starting material, unfractionated whole blood, was used for total RNA extraction. TCRdb passed the RACE reads through MiXCR, listing each CDR3 protein once. The sample lists more than 65,000 distinct CDR3 sequences; approximately 10% were seen once. This sample was included in a study of human T cells and chemical hapten exposure. Regarding the study as a whole: Expanded TCRs made up significantly more big CDR3 similarity clusters than controls did.

The germline V gene encodes CDR1 MNHEY and CDR2 SVGEGT. V lost 7 bases and J lost 3, with 18 bases in between. This CDR3 spans 15 amino acids. The origin of this receptor is a woman aged 50 to 60 with alopecia areata. Some clones in this sample may be carry-over from other donors' samples. This rearrangement joins TRBV6-2 or TRBV6-3 to TRBJ2-5; D uncertain. This specimen consisted of whole blood, obtained in connection with sensitization to the hapten diphenylcyclopropenone (DPC). In DNA form, the CDR3 reads TGTGCCAGCACCTTTCAAGGACGGCCTAAAGAGACCCAGTACTTC. This codes for CASTFQGRPKETQYF.